Presented here are 3 T cell receptor beta chains from one specimen sequenced in a study of blood T cell repertoires in COVID-19. Repertoires were generated with immunoSEQ multiplex PCR, while TCRdb's copy carries only in-frame clones and drops some. Among 100,000 or so clones listed, around 84% were seen once. The material sequenced was peripheral blood. These receptors all stem from a woman at least 80 years old with acute or convalescent COVID-19.

The V gene is TRBV30, the J gene TRBJ1-4; 9 nucleotides align to TRBD1. CDR1 and CDR2 (germline): GTSNPN, SVGIG (reference sequence). J lost 5 bases, V lost 0 bases, and 4 bases had no gene match. The CDR3 runs 15 residues. The DNA of the CDR3 is TGTGCCTGGAGTGTAGGTGGGACAGGGAATGAAAAACTGTTTTTT. Amino acid sequence: CAWSVGGTGNEKLFF.

There are a few counts of this clone. The chain links TRBV27 to TRBJ1-2; 9 nucleotides line up with TRBD1. Losses at the gene ends were 5 bases for V and 6 bases for J; bases not matched to a gene: 7. CDR1 and CDR2 (germline): MNHEY, SMNVEV (reference sequence). The CDR3 has 14 residues. In DNA form, the CDR3 reads TGTGCCAGCAGTCCAAACAGGGGGCGTAATGGCTACACCTTC. It specifies CASSPNRGRNGYTF.

This chain's CDR3 is CSVGQVPEKLFF. In DNA, the CDR3 is TGCAGCGTGGGACAGGTTCCGGAAAAACTGTTTTTT. The chain couples TRBV29-1 to TRBJ1-4; 8 nucleotides match TRBD1. The CDR3 has 12 residues. The junction had 5 bases not matched to a gene; V was cut back by 6 bases and J by 8 bases. Germline values: CDR1 SQVTM, CDR2 ANQGSEA.